This T cell receptor beta chain is drawn from a study of T cell responses to AZD1222 COVID-19 vaccine. Study conclusions and caveats: The study found vaccine-associated CD4 TCRs spanning spike, dominant at 160-218 and 743-854. When two AZD1222 doses had been given, Spike-specific TCR breadth and depth rose. Only 5 or 6 people who got AZD1222 tested seropositive at baseline. Most donors were white British and more were female, and clonal diversity was possibly underestimated.

The V and J ends lost 1 base and 6 bases respectively, with 13 bases between them. The length of the CDR3 is 15 residues. Germline CDR1 reads SGHAT; CDR2 reads FQNNGV. Remarks on this clone: The antigen is not known.

Some clones are missing from TCRdb's copy, which holds only in-frame ones; the method was immunoSEQ multiplex PCR. The profile shows fewer than 200,000 clones, approximately 90% of them singletons. The chain couples TRBV11-2 to TRBJ1-5; the D gene is possibly TRBD1 (6 bases). Specimen: peripheral blood, collected 28 days after the second dose of the MenACWY control vaccine. This receptor was taken from an adult who received the MenACWY meningococcal vaccine as a control. CDR3 region: CASSLVGGGAQPQHF. The CDR3, as DNA: TGTGCCAGCAGCTTAGTCGGTGGGGGCGCTCAGCCCCAGCATTTT.